Listed below are T cell receptor beta chains from one sample, sequenced in a study of cytomegalovirus exposure and HLA in healthy donors. Sequencing used immunoSEQ multiplex PCR; TCRdb keeps in-frame clones, though not all of them. The profile shows roughly 110,000 clones, around four fifths of them singletons. The material sequenced was PBMCs. The receptors here all came from a man aged 30-40 years in good health and CMV-seronegative. Both conserved end residues are part of each CDR3. The D gene is left open where the match is weak. The listing skips clone size in some rows; elsewhere it reads once, few, many or a size class.

>-|-|TRBJ1-5|TRBV10-3
CAISGGRVGFSNQPQHF
TGTGCCATCAGTGGGGGCAGGGTGGGATTTAGCAATCAGCCCCAGCATTTT
>-|-|TRBJ2-1|TRBV7-2
CASSSPGEQFF
TGTGCCAGCAGCTCTCCGGGAGAGCAGTTCTTC
>few|-|TRBJ2-1|TRBV6-1
CASSEQAGTPNEQFF
TGTGCCAGCAGTGAGCAAGCCGGGACACCGAATGAGCAGTTCTTC
>-|-|TRBJ2-1|TRBV7-9
CSSSVNEQFF
TGTTCCAGCAGCGTAAATGAGCAGTTCTTC
>once|TRBD2|TRBJ2-5|TRBV6-1
CARGREGRLGETQYF
TGTGCCAGGGGGAGGGAGGGCAGGTTAGGAGAGACCCAGTACTTC
>-|-|TRBJ2-3|TRBV5-1
CASSEQTDTQYF
TGCGCCAGCAGTGAACAGACAGATACGCAGTATTTT
>-|-|TRBJ2-1|TRBV30
CAWSPLSYNEQFF
TGTGCCTGGAGTCCCCTCTCCTACAATGAGCAGTTCTTC
>-|TRBD1|TRBJ2-3|TRBV5-1
CASRRTGGHADTQYF
TGCGCCAGCAGAAGGACAGGGGGTCACGCAGATACGCAGTATTTT
>-|TRBD2|TRBJ2-7|TRBV4-1
CASRAREGPYEQYF
TGCGCCAGCAGGGCGCGGGAGGGCCCCTACGAGCAGTACTTC
>-|-|TRBJ2-7|TRBV29-1
CSVEDATHSYEQYF
TGCAGCGTTGAAGACGCAACTCATTCCTACGAGCAGTACTTC
>few|-|TRBJ1-5|TRBV14
CASSQEGGVQHF
TGTGCCAGCAGCCAAGAAGGAGGGGTCCAGCATTTT
>once|TRBD2|TRBJ2-7|TRBV15
CATSVELAGVAYEQYF
TGTGCCACCAGCGTCGAACTAGCGGGGGTCGCCTACGAGCAGTACTTC
>-|TRBD2|TRBJ2-1|TRBV28
CASSSQLAGGRDEQFF
TGTGCCAGCAGTTCCCAGCTAGCGGGAGGCCGCGATGAGCAGTTCTTC
>many|TRBD2|TRBJ2-2|TRBV2
CASSAGVTGELFF
TGTGCCAGCAGCGCGGGAGTCACCGGGGAGCTGTTTTTT
>-|-|TRBJ2-7|TRBV6-1
CASSLPAYEQYF
TGTGCCAGCAGTCTGCCAGCCTACGAGCAGTACTTC
>-|TRBD1|TRBJ2-3|TRBV10-3
CAITTDRGGTDTQYF
TGTGCCATCACTACCGACAGGGGCGGCACAGATACGCAGTATTTT
>-|TRBD1|TRBJ1-5|TRBV14
CASRWDSKRLGSNQPQHF
TGTGCCAGCAGGTGGGACAGTAAGCGGCTCGGGAGCAATCAGCCCCAGCATTTT
>-|TRBD1|TRBJ1-2|TRBV28
CASSLPPGRQGEVYGYTF
TGTGCCAGCAGTTTACCCCCTGGGAGACAGGGGGAGGTCTATGGCTACACCTTC
>few|TRBD2|TRBJ2-1|TRBV19
CASSVGTSGAHDNEQFF
TGTGCCAGTAGTGTCGGGACTAGCGGGGCCCACGACAATGAGCAGTTCTTC
>-|TRBD2|TRBJ2-5|TRBV5-1
CASSSRTSGSQETQYF
TGCGCCAGCAGCTCAAGGACTAGCGGGAGCCAAGAGACCCAGTACTTC
>-|-|TRBJ1-5|TRBV19
CASSAGQKNQPQHF
TGTGCCAGTAGTGCCGGACAGAAGAATCAGCCCCAGCATTTT
>few|-|TRBJ2-5|TRBV13
CASSLDPSAETQYF
TGTGCCAGCAGCTTAGATCCTAGCGCGGAGACCCAGTACTTC
>once|TRBD1|TRBJ1-2|TRBV27
CASSLSKGQLGGYTF
TGTGCCAGCAGTTTATCCAAGGGACAGCTTGGGGGCTACACCTTC
>-|TRBD1|TRBJ2-5|TRBV19
CASSPTGAGKTQYF
TGTGCCAGTAGTCCGACAGGGGCTGGAAAGACCCAGTACTTC
>-|-|TRBJ2-7|TRBV28
CASSLSFTGSEQYF
TGTGCCAGCAGTTTATCGTTTACAGGGAGCGAGCAGTACTTC
>-|TRBD1|TRBJ1-2|TRBV5-8
CASSLQGARYGYTF
TGTGCCAGCAGCTTGCAGGGGGCGAGGTATGGCTACACCTTC
>few|-|TRBJ1-2|TRBV6-1
CASSEGAGSGYTF
TGTGCCAGCAGTGAAGGGGCAGGTAGTGGCTACACCTTC
>-|-|TRBJ1-1|TRBV6-6
CASSYSGGPENTEAFF
TGTGCCAGCAGTTACTCGGGGGGACCGGAGAACACTGAAGCTTTCTTT
>-|TRBD2|TRBJ2-1|TRBV19
CASQTSGRGLSSYNEQFF
TGTGCCAGCCAGACTAGCGGGAGGGGTTTGAGCTCCTACAATGAGCAGTTCTTC
>-|-|TRBJ2-7|TRBV7-2
CASSLARGIAYEQYF
TGTGCCAGCAGCTTAGCCAGGGGTATCGCCTACGAGCAGTACTTC
>-|-|TRBJ1-3|TRBV30
CAQGISGNTIYF
TGTGCCCAGGGGATCTCTGGAAACACCATATATTTT
>-|TRBD1|TRBJ2-5|TRBV29-1
CSVVPGTGTIETQYF
TGCAGCGTTGTTCCCGGGACAGGGACCATTGAGACCCAGTACTTC
>-|TRBD2|TRBJ2-1|TRBV12-5
CASGLGSGGFNEQFF
TGTGCTAGTGGTTTGGGTAGCGGGGGGTTCAATGAGCAGTTCTTC
>-|-|TRBJ1-5|TRBV27
CASSSGLGHFNQPQHF
TGTGCCAGCAGTTCCGGGCTCGGACACTTTAATCAGCCCCAGCATTTT
>-|TRBD2|TRBJ2-7|TRBV15
CATSRGLAGAVQYF
TGTGCCACCAGCAGAGGTCTAGCGGGAGCAGTGCAGTACTTC
>-|-|TRBJ2-7|TRBV27
CASSRLSPSYEQYF
TGTGCCAGCAGTCGACTATCCCCCTCCTACGAGCAGTACTTC
>-|TRBD1|TRBJ2-1|TRBV5-4
CASRAQGADEQFF
TGTGCCAGCAGAGCCCAGGGGGCAGATGAGCAGTTCTTC
>-|TRBD1|TRBJ2-7|TRBV19
CASSPTGEGAYEQYF
TGTGCCAGTAGTCCCACAGGGGAAGGGGCCTACGAGCAGTACTTC
>few|TRBD1|TRBJ2-7|TRBV4-1
CASSQGRQGFEQYF
TGCGCCAGCAGCCAGGGTAGACAGGGGTTCGAGCAGTACTTC
>few|-|TRBJ1-1|TRBV11-1
CASSPSGGPAFF
TGTGCCAGCAGCCCAAGCGGGGGGCCTGCTTTCTTT
>-|TRBD1|TRBJ2-7|TRBV7-6
CASSLGAGQGAGEQYF
TGTGCCAGCAGCTTAGGAGCGGGACAGGGGGCAGGCGAGCAGTACTTC
>once|-|TRBJ1-5|TRBV28
CASSLVAGNQPQHF
TGTGCCAGCAGTTTGGTGGCAGGGAATCAGCCCCAGCATTTT
>-|-|TRBJ1-1|TRBV6-1
CASRPGAGAAFF
TGTGCCAGCAGACCTGGCGCAGGGGCGGCTTTCTTT
>few|-|TRBJ2-7|TRBV23-1
CASSPSTGCEQYF
TGCGCCAGCAGTCCCTCTACCGGTTGCGAGCAGTACTTC
>-|-|TRBJ2-1|TRBV4-1
CASSQRNLDGDEQFF
TGCGCCAGCAGCCAACGGAATCTGGACGGGGATGAGCAGTTCTTC
>few|-|TRBJ1-1|TRBV7-9
CASSLERQVGAFF
TGTGCCAGCAGCTTAGAACGACAGGTTGGGGCTTTCTTT
>-|-|TRBJ2-5|TRBV19
CASSGAPLQETQYF
TGTGCCAGTTCGGGAGCTCCCCTCCAAGAGACCCAGTACTTC
>few|TRBD2|TRBJ2-3|TRBV28
CASSLGLAGYTDTQYF
TGTGCCAGCAGTTTGGGACTAGCGGGTTACACAGATACGCAGTATTTT